This TCR beta chain stems from a study of CD8+CD57+ T cells in acquired aplastic anemia. Study-level background: Sorted CD4+ and CD8+ cells gave an average of roughly 3 ug of DNA. Healthy donor CD4+ samples were sequenced to a depth that averaged roughly 10 million reads.

General observations from the study: The same twenty-nine CD8+ CDR3 sequences occurred in patients and in controls. Between patients and controls, CD8+ Simpson's diversity did not vary significantly.

Notes on this clonotype: Its antigen is undetermined.

Investigators profiled TCR beta VDJ and CDR3 from genomic DNA template. TCRdb reprocessed the reads with MiXCR, giving one entry per CDR3 protein. The data show 190,000 or so distinct CDR3 sequences, over 55% seen once. The V gene's germline CDR1 is SGDLS and CDR2 YYNGEE. CDR3 size: 13 residues. With 4 bases removed from V and 9 bases from J, the gap between germline ends came to 14 bases. The sequence derives from a human donor in good health. Source material: sorted CD4+, CD8+, or CD8+CD57+ T cells (not recorded which) from PBMCs. The rearrangement joins TRBV9 to TRBJ2-1; no clear D gene. The CDR3 reads CASSYPPAREQFF. In DNA form, the CDR3 reads TGTGCCAGCAGCTACCCCCCGGCTCGTGAGCAGTTCTTC.